This T cell receptor (beta chain) is from a study of blood T cell repertoires in COVID-19. Looking at the study overall: Whether acute or convalescent, the COVID-19 samples came from the United States, Italy and Spain.

With 2 bases clipped from V and 1 base from J, the junction kept 3 bases outside the gene matches. Germline assignment: CDR1 SGHDT and CDR2 YYEEEE. There are 15 residues in the CDR3. Per the original data handling: Amplifying reference gene primers gave estimates of nucleated cell counts. Using immunoSEQ multiplex PCR, the repertoire was profiled, and TCRdb retains in-frame clones only, with some absent. V, J and clone size were drawn from that table, and D and trimming were deduced from the DNA. The table shows approximately 170,000 clones, with approximately 89% occurring only once. This TCR derives from a man aged 70 or older with acute or convalescent COVID-19. Material for sequencing was peripheral blood. This chain links TRBV5-6 with TRBJ2-3; TRBD2 agrees at 8 bases. The CDR3 nucleotides are TGTGCCAGCAGCTTCGGGCGGGGGGGCACAGATACGCAGTATTTT. Its translation: CASSFGRGGTDTQYF.